These T cell receptor beta chains were read from a single sample in a study of regulatory T cells in long-lasting Graves disease. TCRdb reanalysed the multiplex PCR reads using MiXCR and keeps one entry per CDR3 protein. Of 400,000 to 500,000 distinct CDR3 sequences in the sample, 14% were seen once. A further study also used this sample, focusing on T cells in Graves' hyperthyroidism and ophthalmopathy.

This material consisted of peripheral blood mononuclear cells (PBMCs), taken at new diagnosis, from a patient treated with antithyroid drugs. These receptors originate from a woman aged 50 to 65 with Graves disease. The CDR3 runs from the conserved cysteine through the conserved F or W.

len: 14; j_gene: TRBJ1-5; v_gene: TRBV2; CDR3aa: CASSGQGEIQPQHF
len: 15; j_gene: TRBJ2-2; v_gene: TRBV5-5; CDR3aa: CASSLSGQGVGELFF
len: 15; j_gene: TRBJ2-1; v_gene: TRBV12-3/TRBV12-4; CDR3aa: CASSKPGQGYNEQFF
len: 15; j_gene: TRBJ2-7; v_gene: TRBV19; CDR3aa: CASSIPGRGPGKQYF
len: 18; j_gene: TRBJ2-3; v_gene: TRBV5-1; CDR3aa: CASSLVPVVAGGTDTQYF
len: 16; j_gene: TRBJ1-1; v_gene: TRBV7-8; CDR3aa: CASSINFNRGHTEAFF
len: 13; j_gene: TRBJ1-1; v_gene: TRBV2; CDR3aa: CAGNRALNTEAFF
len: 15; j_gene: TRBJ2-3; v_gene: TRBV12-3/TRBV12-4; CDR3aa: CATKGREGRTDTQYF
len: 15; j_gene: TRBJ1-1; v_gene: TRBV3-1; CDR3aa: CASTQQEGIGTEAFF
len: 16; j_gene: TRBJ1-1; v_gene: TRBV20-1; CDR3aa: CSARGDRDRLTTEAFF
len: 15; j_gene: TRBJ2-1; v_gene: TRBV7-8; CDR3aa: CASSFRLSSYNEQFF
len: 13; j_gene: TRBJ2-3; v_gene: TRBV5-1; CDR3aa: CASSLTVADAQYF
len: 12; j_gene: TRBJ2-3; v_gene: TRBV20-1; CDR3aa: CSASDSTDTQYF
len: 15; j_gene: TRBJ2-1; v_gene: TRBV5-1; CDR3aa: CASTSRTRPHNEQFF
len: 15; j_gene: TRBJ1-1; v_gene: TRBV10-3; CDR3aa: CAISEETAVNTEAFF
len: 12; j_gene: TRBJ2-2; v_gene: TRBV6-2/TRBV6-3; CDR3aa: CASGQGPGELFF
len: 17; j_gene: TRBJ2-6; v_gene: TRBV2; CDR3aa: CASSEGTGHSGANVLTF
len: 16; j_gene: TRBJ1-2; v_gene: TRBV27; CDR3aa: CASSPLDRGPILGYTF
len: 15; j_gene: TRBJ2-5; v_gene: TRBV6-1; CDR3aa: CATGGAGGAIETQYF
len: 19; j_gene: TRBJ2-1; v_gene: TRBV6-1; CDR3aa: CASSHEWLAGPFSYNEQFF
len: 16; j_gene: TRBJ2-2; v_gene: TRBV25-1; CDR3aa: CASSRSGLAGAGELFF
len: 14; j_gene: TRBJ2-5; v_gene: TRBV18; CDR3aa: CASSPGQGQETQYF
len: 15; j_gene: TRBJ2-3; v_gene: TRBV6-1; CDR3aa: CASNPGQGGADTQYF
len: 17; j_gene: TRBJ2-3; v_gene: TRBV11-3; CDR3aa: CASSLALWDASTDTQYF
len: 15; j_gene: TRBJ2-1; v_gene: TRBV27; CDR3aa: CASSPSSGSRIEQFF
len: 18; j_gene: TRBJ2-3; v_gene: TRBV5-1; CDR3aa: CASSPRPGGQTTTDTQYF
len: 15; j_gene: TRBJ2-3; v_gene: TRBV5-1; CDR3aa: CASSLAQGGTDTQYF
len: 15; j_gene: TRBJ2-4; v_gene: TRBV2; CDR3aa: CASRPGVSAKNIQYF
len: 12; j_gene: TRBJ2-2; v_gene: TRBV9; CDR3aa: CASSAIAGELFF
len: 13; j_gene: TRBJ2-7; v_gene: TRBV3-1; CDR3aa: CASSSRIPHEQYF
len: 13; j_gene: TRBJ2-7; v_gene: TRBV10-3; CDR3aa: CAITRQGGHEQYF
len: 12; j_gene: TRBJ1-1; v_gene: TRBV6-1; CDR3aa: CASREWGTEAFF
len: 14; j_gene: TRBJ2-3; v_gene: TRBV4-1; CDR3aa: CASSQRGVGGPLYF
len: 14; j_gene: TRBJ2-2; v_gene: TRBV24-1; CDR3aa: CAAGGRARTGELFF
len: 20; j_gene: TRBJ2-2; v_gene: TRBV6-2/TRBV6-3; CDR3aa: CASSERPLRLAGVRVGELFF
len: 13; j_gene: TRBJ2-7; v_gene: TRBV2; CDR3aa: CASSYAGNYEQYF
len: 14; j_gene: TRBJ2-7; v_gene: TRBV20-1; CDR3aa: CSAATSGSVYEQYF
len: 19; j_gene: TRBJ2-1; v_gene: TRBV7-9; CDR3aa: CASTQMVVRGAGSYNEQFF
len: 19; j_gene: TRBJ1-1; v_gene: TRBV6-2/TRBV6-3; CDR3aa: CASTRERMKGARVDAEAFF
len: 17; j_gene: TRBJ2-1; v_gene: TRBV3-1; CDR3aa: CASSQAPGTSGYNEQFF
len: 13; j_gene: TRBJ1-1; v_gene: TRBV30; CDR3aa: CASVGTAGTEAFF
len: 14; j_gene: TRBJ2-5; v_gene: TRBV2; CDR3aa: CAWMGGDHQETQYF
len: 15; j_gene: TRBJ2-5; v_gene: TRBV7-7; CDR3aa: CASSLIGLGGETQYF
len: 14; j_gene: TRBJ2-3; v_gene: TRBV7-8; CDR3aa: CASSFRQGGDTQYF
len: 15; j_gene: TRBJ2-1; v_gene: TRBV6-1; CDR3aa: CASSEGGIRGQEQFF
len: 15; j_gene: TRBJ2-7; v_gene: TRBV7-3; CDR3aa: CASSLSGPPDHEQYF
len: 13; j_gene: TRBJ1-6; v_gene: TRBV30; CDR3aa: CAAGQAPNPPLHF
len: 14; j_gene: TRBJ1-5; v_gene: TRBV27; CDR3aa: CASSPPGANQPQHF